The clone carrying this T cell receptor beta chain was seen a few times. The record originates from a study of T-cell reconstitution after alpha-beta-depleted transplantation in children. CDR1 is KGHSH and CDR2 is LQKENI in the germline V gene. V lost 3 bases, J lost 8 bases, and 22 bases lay in between. This CDR3 spans 16 amino acids. TCRbeta library preparation incorporated unique molecular identifiers. TCRdb re-derived calls from the PCR reads in MiXCR, one entry per CDR3 protein. The profile shows a few hundred thousand distinct CDR3 sequences, 10% of them singletons. The chain employs TRBV18 and TRBJ1-2; D gene unclear. Sequenced material: PBMCs from the stem cell graft donor, taken from the stem cell graft. This sequence was found in a human donor who donated a stem cell graft to a child with acute lymphoblastic leukemia. The chain's CDR3 is CASSPGSGSSLGGYTF. CDR3 sequence (DNA): TGTGCCAGCTCACCGGGTTCAGGCTCCTCCTTGGGGGGCTACACCTTC.